Listed below are T cell receptor beta chains from one sample, sequenced in a study of a mutant IDH1 vaccine in newly diagnosed glioma. Clones were sequenced by immunoSEQ multiplex PCR, and TCRdb holds only the in-frame ones, with some missing. The table has 25,000 to 30,000 clones, around 90% seen once. These TCRs are of unknown antigen specificity. The input for sequencing was peripheral blood mononuclear cells (PBMCs), taken from a glioma patient whose treatment included an IDH1 peptide vaccine. The receptor set was obtained from a woman aged 40 to 50 with glioma. Some clones in this sample may be carry-over from other donors' samples. CDR3s include the opening cysteine and the closing phenylalanine or tryptophan. The order of the fields is J gene, D gene, V gene, clone size, CDR3 DNA, CDR3 protein. The D gene is left open where the match is weak. Size values are once, few and many counts, or a class for expanded clones, and some rows have none.

TRBJ2-1 | NA | TRBV14 | NA | TGTGCCAGCAGTTTAACCGGGACACGTGGCATGTGGGAGCAGTTCTTC | CASSLTGTRGMWEQFF
TRBJ1-1 | NA | TRBV5-4 | NA | TGTGCCAGCAGTTCGCGGTCGGGGAACACTGAAGCTTTCTTT | CASSSRSGNTEAFF
TRBJ2-3 | NA | TRBV10-3 | NA | TGTGCCACCAAATCGGGGGCCACAGATACGCAGTATTTT | CATKSGATDTQYF
TRBJ2-1 | NA | TRBV23-1 | NA | TGCGCCAGCAGCTTACCAGGACTGTCCTTCAATGAGCAGTTCTTC | CASSLPGLSFNEQFF
TRBJ2-1 | NA | TRBV7-6 | once | TGTGCCAGCAGCTTAGGCTTAGATGCTGAGCAGTTCTTC | CASSLGLDAEQFF
TRBJ2-1 | TRBD2 | TRBV4-1 | once | TGCGCCAGCAGCCGGCTAGCGGGGTCCCTAGGGTCCTACAATGAGCAGTTCTTC | CASSRLAGSLGSYNEQFF
TRBJ1-1 | NA | TRBV18 | NA | TGTGCCAGCTCGCCAACAGGGACGGACACTGAAGCTTTCTTT | CASSPTGTDTEAFF
TRBJ2-4 | NA | TRBV2 | NA | TGTGCCAGCAGTGAATGGGGCCGAACAGGGGCCAAAAACATTCAGTACTTC | CASSEWGRTGAKNIQYF
TRBJ2-3 | NA | TRBV19 | NA | TGTGCCAGTACCATCGGGGACGGCTACACAGATACGCAGTATTTT | CASTIGDGYTDTQYF
TRBJ1-3 | NA | TRBV27 | NA | TGTGCCAGCAGTTTAGGCGGATCGCCCGGAAACACCATATATTTT | CASSLGGSPGNTIYF
TRBJ2-7 | TRBD1 | TRBV7-9 | once | TGTGCCAGCAGCGACCCACAGGGGGCTGACTACGAGCAGTACTTC | CASSDPQGADYEQYF
TRBJ2-7 | NA | TRBV6-1 | NA | TGTGCCAGCAGGGGAGGGCAGGGGGGTTCCTACGAGCAGTACTTC | CASRGGQGGSYEQYF
TRBJ2-2 | NA | TRBV10-3 | once | TGTGCCACCGGAAAAAGTTCGGACACCGGGGAGCTGTTTTTT | CATGKSSDTGELFF
TRBJ2-5 | TRBD1 | TRBV6-5 | NA | TGTGCCAGCAGTTACACCCGGGACAGGGAGACCCAGTACTTC | CASSYTRDRETQYF
TRBJ2-7 | TRBD2 | TRBV7-2 | NA | TGTGCCAGCGTCCCAAGCGGGATCTCGATGCAGTACTTC | CASVPSGISMQYF
TRBJ2-7 | TRBD1 | TRBV4-3 | few | TGCGCCAGCAGCCAAGGCCCTCAGGGACAGGGAAGTTTCGAGCAGTACTTC | CASSQGPQGQGSFEQYF
TRBJ2-2 | NA | TRBV7-2 | few | TGTGCCAGCAGCTTAGTAAGCAGAGCCACCGGGGAGCTGTTTTTT | CASSLVSRATGELFF
TRBJ1-1 | NA | TRBV7-9 | NA | TGTGCCAGCAGCGTACAGGGCGGGGACACTGAAGCTTTCTTT | CASSVQGGDTEAFF
TRBJ2-4 | NA | TRBV4-3 | NA | TGCGCCAGCAGCCAAGACGTTGTGGGGGGGCATAGAAACATTCAGTACTTC | CASSQDVVGGHRNIQYF
TRBJ2-7 | NA | TRBV7-2 | NA | TGTGCCAGCAGCTTAGACCCAGCGGTGGGAACCTACGAGCAGTACTTC | CASSLDPAVGTYEQYF
TRBJ2-3 | NA | TRBV4-3 | NA | TGCGCCAGCAGCCAAGCGCCCGGGACTAGCACAGATACGCAGTATTTT | CASSQAPGTSTDTQYF
TRBJ1-1 | NA | TRBV7-9 | NA | TGTGCCAGCAGCAGACAGACCCACACTGAAGCTTTCTTT | CASSRQTHTEAFF
TRBJ2-7 | TRBD1 | TRBV29-1 | NA | TGCAGCGTTGGACAGGGGACTTACGAGCAGTACTTC | CSVGQGTYEQYF
TRBJ1-2 | NA | TRBV4-3 | NA | TGCGCCAGCAGCCAAGGAGGGGATGGCTACACCTTC | CASSQGGDGYTF
TRBJ2-2 | NA | TRBV2 | NA | TGTGCCAGCAGTGAAGCGGGGACAAGATCCACCGGGGAGCTGTTTTTT | CASSEAGTRSTGELFF
TRBJ2-2 | NA | TRBV27 | few | TGTGCCAGCTTTACATTGGGGGAATACACCGGGGAGCTGTTTTTT | CASFTLGEYTGELFF
TRBJ1-1 | NA | TRBV5-6 | NA | TGTGCCAGCAGCACGACACCAAACACTGAAGCTTTCTTT | CASSTTPNTEAFF
TRBJ2-5 | TRBD1 | TRBV27 | NA | TGTGCCAGCAGCCCCCGGACAGGGATTCCCCAAGAGACCCAGTACTTC | CASSPRTGIPQETQYF
TRBJ2-5 | NA | TRBV5-4 | NA | TGTGCCAGCAGGCCCTCCTCCCAGGGCACGTATGAGACCCAGTACTTC | CASRPSSQGTYETQYF
TRBJ1-5 | NA | TRBV7-7 | NA | TGTGCTAGCAGTCACGGGGCAGGTCAGCCCCAGCATTTT | CASSHGAGQPQHF
TRBJ2-5 | TRBD2 | TRBV28 | NA | TGTGCCAGCAGCTTGGGGGGATTAGCGGGAGGGCAAGAGACCCAGTACTTC | CASSLGGLAGGQETQYF
TRBJ1-5 | TRBD1 | TRBV4-1 | NA | TGCGCCAGCAGGACTCCAGGGGGAAATCAGCCCCAGCATTTT | CASRTPGGNQPQHF
TRBJ2-1 | TRBD2 | TRBV28 | NA | TGTGCCAGCCACCCTCCGGGACTAGCGGGTTACAATGAGCAGTTCTTC | CASHPPGLAGYNEQFF
TRBJ1-5 | NA | TRBV28 | NA | TGTGCCAGCAGTTTAGGATCGACGCGAGGGGAGCCCCAGCATTTT | CASSLGSTRGEPQHF
TRBJ1-1 | NA | TRBV28 | NA | TGTGCCAGCAGTTTAGGGCCGAACACTGAAGCTTTCTTT | CASSLGPNTEAFF
TRBJ2-7 | TRBD1 | TRBV6-6 | NA | TGTGCCAGCACCTCGCGGGGGGGACAGGGGGCGCACGAGCAGTACTTC | CASTSRGGQGAHEQYF
TRBJ1-1 | NA | TRBV10-3 | once | TGTGCCACCACCCCGACGGACAACACTGAAGCTTTCTTT | CATTPTDNTEAFF
TRBJ1-1 | TRBD1 | TRBV5-1 | NA | TGCGCCAGCAGCTCCCCGACAGGGGGCTTAAACACTGAAGCTTTCTTT | CASSSPTGGLNTEAFF